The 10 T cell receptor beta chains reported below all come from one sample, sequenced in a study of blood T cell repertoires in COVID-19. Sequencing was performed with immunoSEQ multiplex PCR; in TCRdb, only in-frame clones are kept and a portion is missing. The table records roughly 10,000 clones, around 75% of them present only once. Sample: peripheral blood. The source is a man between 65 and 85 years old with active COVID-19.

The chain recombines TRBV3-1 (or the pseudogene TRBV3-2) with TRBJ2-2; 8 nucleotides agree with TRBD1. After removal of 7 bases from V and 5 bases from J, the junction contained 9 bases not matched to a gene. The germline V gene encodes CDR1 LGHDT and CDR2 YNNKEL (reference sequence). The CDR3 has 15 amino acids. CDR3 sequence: CASTGTGFRTGELFF. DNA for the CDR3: TGTGCCAGCACCGGGACAGGTTTTCGGACCGGGGAGCTGTTTTTT.

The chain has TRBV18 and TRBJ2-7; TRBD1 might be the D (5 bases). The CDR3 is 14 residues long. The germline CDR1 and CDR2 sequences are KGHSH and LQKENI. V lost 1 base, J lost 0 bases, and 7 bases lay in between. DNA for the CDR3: TGTGCCAGCTCACCACAGGGGAACTCCTACGAGCAGTACTTC. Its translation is CASSPQGNSYEQYF. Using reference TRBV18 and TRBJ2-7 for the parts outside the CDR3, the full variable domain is NAGVMQNPRHLVRRRGQEARLRCSPMKGHSHVYWYRQLPEEGLKFMVYLQKENIIDESGMPKERFSAEFPKEGPSILRIQQVVRGDSAAYFCASSPQGNSYEQYFGPGTRLTVT.

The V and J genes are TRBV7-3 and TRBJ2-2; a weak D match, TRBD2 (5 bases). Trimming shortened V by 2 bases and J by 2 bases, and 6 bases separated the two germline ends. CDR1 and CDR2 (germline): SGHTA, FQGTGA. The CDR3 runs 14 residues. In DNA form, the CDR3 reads TGTGCCAGCAGCTTAGGAGGAAACACCGGGGAGCTGTTTTTT. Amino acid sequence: CASSLGGNTGELFF.

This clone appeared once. CDR3 nucleotide sequence: TGTGCCAGCAGCTTACGCAGGGGCTTTGCCAAAAACATTCAGTACTTC. Translation: CASSLRRGFAKNIQYF. The chain combines TRBV13 with TRBJ2-4; D may be TRBD1 (6 bases). The CDR3 contains 16 residues. Germline assignment: CDR1 PRHDT and CDR2 FYEKMQ (reference sequence). The V and J ends lost 2 bases and 1 base respectively, with 12 bases between them.

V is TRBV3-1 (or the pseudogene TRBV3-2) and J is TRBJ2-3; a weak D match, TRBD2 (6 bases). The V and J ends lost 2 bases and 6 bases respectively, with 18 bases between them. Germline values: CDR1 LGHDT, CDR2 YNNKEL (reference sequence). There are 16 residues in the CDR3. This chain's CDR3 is CASSQSWRGASDTQYF. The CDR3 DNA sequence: TGTGCCAGCAGCCAATCTTGGAGGGGCGCGTCGGATACGCAGTATTTT.

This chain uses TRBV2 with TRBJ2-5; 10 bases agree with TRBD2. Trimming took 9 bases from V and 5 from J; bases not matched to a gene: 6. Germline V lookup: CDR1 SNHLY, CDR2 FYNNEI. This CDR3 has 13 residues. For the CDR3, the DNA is TGTGCCAGTAATAGCGGGGGGAGGGAGACCCAGTACTTC. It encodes CASNSGGRETQYF.

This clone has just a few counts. CDR3 in DNA: TGTGCCAGCGGGTTCCAGGGGGCGGGTGGCTACACCTTC. Translation gives CASGFQGAGGYTF. This chain uses TRBV6-5 with TRBJ1-2, with 8 bases that match TRBD1. The CDR3 is made up of 13 amino acids. With 8 bases clipped from V and 7 bases from J, the junction kept 9 bases outside the gene matches. CDR1 MNHEY and CDR2 SVGAGI come from the germline V gene.

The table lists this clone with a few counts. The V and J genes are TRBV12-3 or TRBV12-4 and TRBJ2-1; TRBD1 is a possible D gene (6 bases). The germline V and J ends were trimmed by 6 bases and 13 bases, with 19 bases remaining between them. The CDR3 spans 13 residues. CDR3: CASRSSSPGHQFF. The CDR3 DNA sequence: TGTGCCAGCAGATCTTCGTCCCCGGGACACCAGTTCTTC.

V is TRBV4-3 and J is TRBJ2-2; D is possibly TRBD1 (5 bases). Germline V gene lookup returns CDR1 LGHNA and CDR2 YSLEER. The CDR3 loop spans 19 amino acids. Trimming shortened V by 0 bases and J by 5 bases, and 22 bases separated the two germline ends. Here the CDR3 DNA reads TGCGCCAGCAGCCAAGATCGGCATTTCGGCAGGGCCGTTACCGGGGAGCTGTTTTTT. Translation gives CASSQDRHFGRAVTGELFF.

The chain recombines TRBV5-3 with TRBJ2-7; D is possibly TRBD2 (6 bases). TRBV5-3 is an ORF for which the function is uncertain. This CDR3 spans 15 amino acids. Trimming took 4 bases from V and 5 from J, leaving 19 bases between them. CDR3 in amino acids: CARSPGEAPLHEQYF. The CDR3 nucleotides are TGTGCCAGAAGCCCCGGGGAGGCCCCCCTCCACGAGCAGTACTTC.